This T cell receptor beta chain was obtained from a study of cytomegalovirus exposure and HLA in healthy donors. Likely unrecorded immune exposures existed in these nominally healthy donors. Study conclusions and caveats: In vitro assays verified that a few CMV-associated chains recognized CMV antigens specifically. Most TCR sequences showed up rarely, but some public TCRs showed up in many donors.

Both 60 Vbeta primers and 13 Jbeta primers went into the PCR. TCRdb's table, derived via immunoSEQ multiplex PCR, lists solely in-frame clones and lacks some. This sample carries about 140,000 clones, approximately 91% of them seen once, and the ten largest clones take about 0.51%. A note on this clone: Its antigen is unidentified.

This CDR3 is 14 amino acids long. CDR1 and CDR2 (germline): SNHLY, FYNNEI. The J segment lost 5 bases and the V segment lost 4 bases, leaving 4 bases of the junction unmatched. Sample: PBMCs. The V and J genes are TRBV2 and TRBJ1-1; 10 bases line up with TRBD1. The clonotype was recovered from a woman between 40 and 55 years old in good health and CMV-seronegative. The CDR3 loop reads CASSVDRGLTEAFF. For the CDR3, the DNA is TGTGCCAGCAGTGTAGACAGGGGGCTTACTGAAGCTTTCTTT.